This entry is about one T cell receptor beta chain. Its target is not known. This specimen belongs to a study of cytomegalovirus exposure and HLA in healthy donors. Study-wide points: Many donors carried some public TCRs, although rarity characterized most TCR sequences. Analyses of presence and absence presupposed an approximately uniform sequencing depth across donors.

Primers for the PCR totalled 60 Vbeta and 13 Jbeta. Generated by immunoSEQ multiplex PCR, the TCRdb table keeps only in-frame clones and is missing some. The table lists around 72,000 clones, approximately 70% of them singletons, with less than 25% in the top ten. CDR1 is SEHNR and CDR2 is FQNEAQ in the germline V gene (reference sequence). The CDR3 spans 15 residues. The V end lost 2 bases, the J end lost 3 bases, and 12 bases lay between the germline ends. The TCR was taken from a man aged 35 to 55 in good health and CMV-seropositive. The chain has TRBV7-9 and TRBJ2-3; no definite D call. Specimen: PBMCs. CDR3 bases: TGTGCCAGCAGCTTATCCCTACTATATACAGATACGCAGTATTTT. Its translation is CASSLSLLYTDTQYF.